A single sample is the source of the 6 T cell receptor beta chains below, sequenced in a study of T cell repertoires in cytomegalovirus infection. TCRdb used MiXCR to reprocess the reads, holding one entry per CDR3 protein. The data contain about 700,000 distinct CDR3 sequences, roughly 36% of them singletons. The antigens of these receptors remain unknown. The sequencing here drew on cultured PBMCs, taken from culture after CMV antigen stimulation. The receptors come from a human donor in good health (CMV status not recorded). Some clones in this sample may be carry-over from other donors' samples.

The chain combines TRBV6-2 or TRBV6-3 with TRBJ2-1; 13 bases are a match to TRBD2. In germline, CDR1 is MNHEY, CDR2 SVGEGT. The CDR3 spans 18 residues. V was pared by 2 bases and J by 9 bases, with 13 bases of the junction left unmatched. Here the CDR3 reads CASSYPPGTSGTYFEQFF. The CDR3 nucleotides read TGTGCCAGCAGTTACCCGCCCGGGACTAGCGGGACATACTTTGAGCAGTTCTTC.

This clonotype was counted at least ten times. This sequence joins TRBV7-2 and TRBJ2-3, with 10 bases matching TRBD2. The CDR3 is 15 amino acids. Germline V lookup: CDR1 SGHTA, CDR2 FQGNSA. V shed 5 bases, J shed 5 bases, and the junction held 7 bases outside the gene matches. This CDR3 reads CASSPPSGGGDTQYF. The CDR3 nucleotides read TGTGCCAGCAGCCCCCCCAGCGGGGGGGGAGATACGCAGTATTTT.

The chain recombines TRBV10-3 with TRBJ2-5, with D perhaps TRBD1 (6 bases). Per the germline V gene, CDR1 is ENHRY and CDR2 is SYGVKD. CDR3 length equals 13 residues. V was pared by 10 bases and J by 2 bases, with 14 bases between. CDR3 sequence: CASQRQEQETQYF. The DNA of the CDR3 is TGTGCCAGCCAGAGACAGGAGCAAGAGACCCAGTACTTC.

The genes are TRBV5-4 and TRBJ2-3, with D tentatively TRBD1 or TRBD2 (5 bases each). The CDR3 is 14 residues long. Germline CDR1 and CDR2: SGHNT and YYREEE (reference sequence). Trimming removed 6 bases from V and 6 bases from J, with 17 bases in between. CDR3 region: CASNEGYDRDTQYF. In DNA, the CDR3 is TGTGCCAGCAATGAGGGGTACGACCGCGATACGCAGTATTTT.

This chain links TRBV19 with TRBJ2-4; 8 bases align to TRBD2. Germline V lookup: CDR1 LNHDA, CDR2 SQIVND (reference sequence). Unmatched junction bases numbered 4, after V lost 3 bases and J lost 6 bases. There are 14 residues in the CDR3. This chain's CDR3 is CASSIAGGGNIQYF. CDR3 coding DNA: TGTGCCAGTAGTATCGCGGGAGGCGGAAACATTCAGTACTTC.

J is TRBJ1-5 and V is TRBV6-1; D is ambiguous. There are 15 residues in the CDR3. V lost 2 bases to trimming and J lost 3 bases, with 11 bases between them. Germline V CDR1 and CDR2: MNHNS, SASEGT. CDR3 sequence: CASSELGLHNQPQHF. DNA for the CDR3: TGTGCCAGCAGTGAACTCGGACTGCACAATCAGCCCCAGCATTTT.